This TCR beta chain was identified during a study of a mutant IDH1 vaccine in newly diagnosed glioma (dated by TCRdb to the early 2020s). At the level of the whole study: Vaccination was initiated 4-6 weeks after radiotherapy alone, or concurrently with temozolomide cycles in the chemotherapy-containing groups. Longitudinal TCRB deep sequencing was performed for about 25 treated patients wherever samples were available for exploratory analyses. Visit V12 was the week-35 safety follow-up and visit V13 was the week-47 end of study. The approximately 32 treated patients were approximately 62% male and roughly 38% female, with a mean age of approximately 38 years. Before enrollment, patients had received standard therapy of radiotherapy alone, temozolomide alone, or radiochemotherapy with temozolomide; most received the combination. Peripheral blood was drawn at six visits: V03 (baseline), V05, V07, V10, V12 and V13.

The receptor library was made with the immunoSEQ multiplex PCR assay. Rearranged TCR beta chain sequences were amplified with the hsTCRB Kit following the manufacturer's protocol. An Illumina MiSeq was used to sequence the TCRB libraries. Turning to the authors' computational methods: The kit vendor's proprietary platform handled demultiplexing, trimming and gene mapping. TCRdb retrieved this table from immuneACCESS and kept in-frame rearrangements only. Not all clones are present; in checked studies, unresolved V genes account for under half, and no reason is known for the remainder. The V and J calls and the clone size are those of that table, but D and trimming were determined from the DNA. This sample holds around 60,000 clones; more than 80% were observed only once. Roughly 5.7% of the sample is in the top ten clones. From cysteine to phenylalanine, the CDR3 is 15 amino acids long. The CDR3 DNA has 45 bases and is translated from base 1. CDR1 is given as SQVTM and CDR2 as ANQGSEA, both from the germline V gene. Here V drops 4 bases and J drops 4 bases, and the junction holds 8 bases not matched to any gene.

As concerns this clone: Its cognate antigen has yet to be identified. Base-call qualities are not available, and no considerably larger clone is one nucleotide away.

On the study overall, not on this receptor specifically: Across multiple MHC alleles, vaccine-induced immune responses were seen in nearly 95% of patients. Pseudoprogression seemed to be unrelated to changes in the top peripheral T cell clonotypes found by TCRB sequencing. According to the authors, sample limitations meant that analyses of patient blood samples could not be reproduced. PBMC samples for TCRB deep sequencing were selected based on availability.

What the time point label conveys for this sample: week 35, safety follow-up. Every vaccine dose consisted of 300 ug of a 20-mer mutant IDH1 peptide in Montanide, administered subcutaneously together with topical imiquimod. Eight vaccinations were administered to patients in weeks 1, 3, 5, 7, 11, 15, 19 and 23, corresponding to visits V03 through V10. Newly diagnosed WHO grade 3 or 4 IDH1-mutant astrocytomas showing loss of nuclear ATRX were present in the donors. The samples were drawn from NOA16, a multicentre, single-arm, open-label phase I trial in Germany that tested a mutant IDH1 peptide vaccine in humans for the first time. Genomic DNA for TCRB sequencing was extracted from EDTA blood using the DNeasy Blood and Tissue Kit.

The chain links TRBV29-1 with TRBJ2-1; the central 9 bases match TRBD2. The specimen comprised PBMCs, sampled from a glioma patient whose treatment included an IDH1 peptide vaccine. The source of this sequence is a man aged 35 to 55 with glioma. The DNA reads TGCAGCGTTGTTGCTAGCGGGACGCCATACAATGAGCAGTTCTTC. Translation gives CSVVASGTPYNEQFF.